This paragraph covers one T cell receptor beta chain sequence. The germline V gene has CDR1 MNHEY and CDR2 SVGEGT. The CDR3 totals 15 residues. The source of the sample is a study of T cells expressing NK-cell markers. On the study more broadly: HCMV seropositivity characterized most of the eight sequenced donors, and seronegativity one.

UMI-tagged 5'RACE template switching yielded the TCR beta cDNA. One entry per CDR3 protein, without DNA, is what TCRdb gives after re-calling the 5' RACE reads. The sample data list 90,000 to 130,000 distinct CDR3 sequences. The material sequenced was blood T cells: a sorted CD56 or NKG2C T cell subset, CD4+ or CD8+ T cells, or bulk PBMC T cells (not recorded which). The V call is TRBV6-2 or TRBV6-3, the J call TRBJ1-6; the D gene TCRdb calls, TRBD1, cannot be checked with no DNA. This clonotype was sampled from a woman aged 18 to 75 in good health. The chain's CDR3 is CASSPSPEGNSPLHF.